This record concerns one T cell receptor beta chain sequence. The sample belongs to a study of blood T cell repertoires in COVID-19. Across the study: PBMCs, B-cell-depleted T cells, or T cells were the source of the cDNA or gDNA that made up the material.

Participants were aged about 18 to 100 years from roughly 26 US areas. Symptom resolution, clearance, or two negative PCRs marked donors in Cohort 3 as recovered. Trimming at V came to 6 bases and at J to 7 bases, leaving 17 bases not matched to a gene. The CDR3 covers 18 residues. Germline V gene data show CDR1 as SGHAT and CDR2 as FQNNGV. The repertoire was sequenced with immunoSEQ multiplex PCR; TCRdb's copy has only in-frame clones and lacks some. The sample lists some 430,000 clones, less than 95% occurring once. The chain couples TRBV11-2 to TRBJ2-1; 11 bases agree with TRBD2. Sequencing used PBMCs or T cells enriched from blood (not recorded which). This TCR was sampled from a man in his late teens or twenties who had recovered from COVID-19. The CDR3 region is CASSPRAGTSGSRNEQFF. For the CDR3, the DNA is TGTGCCAGCAGTCCAAGGGCGGGAACTAGCGGGAGTAGGAATGAGCAGTTCTTC.